One sample yielded the 21 T cell receptor beta chains listed below, sequenced in a study of blood T cell repertoires in COVID-19. TCRdb keeps only in-frame clones here, not all; method: immunoSEQ multiplex PCR. The repertoire holds about 140,000 clones, with 70% to 90% as singletons. Material: peripheral blood. The source is a woman older than 75 with acute or convalescent COVID-19.

The chain carries TRBV4-1 and TRBJ2-7, with 8 bases that match TRBD1. V lost 1 base to trimming and J lost 2 bases; unmatched junction nucleotides: 4. This CDR3 comprises 15 residues. Germline V gene sequence: CDR1 MGHRA, CDR2 YSYEKL. Here the CDR3 DNA reads TGCGCCAGCAGCCAAGGGACAGGGCGTCCCTACGAGCAGTACTTC. This translates into CASSQGTGRPYEQYF.

This rearrangement joins TRBV30 to TRBJ1-6; D is perhaps TRBD1 (6 bases). Trimming stripped 0 bases from V and 9 bases from J, with 12 bases between. The CDR3 is made up of 14 amino acids. Per the germline V gene, CDR1 is GTSNPN and CDR2 is SVGIG (reference sequence). As DNA, the CDR3 is TGTGCCTGGAGTGTTGGGCAGGGGACTTCACCCCTCCACTTT. This sequence encodes CAWSVGQGTSPLHF.

The J gene is TRBJ2-3, the V gene TRBV11-3; D uncertain. The length of the CDR3 is 13 residues. V was clipped by 0 bases and J by 7 bases, with 8 bases between them. The V gene's germline CDR1 is SGHNT and CDR2 YENEEA. The chain's CDR3 is CASSLDRSNTQYF. The CDR3 DNA reads as TGTGCCAGCAGCTTAGATCGGAGTAATACGCAGTATTTT.

The chain uses TRBV5-5 and TRBJ1-2; TRBD1 matches 7 bases. The CDR3 spans 14 residues. J was trimmed by 3 bases and V by 0 bases; bases with no gene match: 2. Germline CDR1 is SGHKS and CDR2 is YYEKEE (reference sequence). The CDR3 spells CASSLGGTDYGYTF. CDR3 DNA sequence: TGTGCCAGCAGCTTGGGAGGGACAGACTATGGCTACACCTTC.

This clone was seen once. The chain joins TRBV7-8 to TRBJ1-2, with D unclear. The CDR3 has 14 amino acids. CDR1 and CDR2 from the germline V gene are SGHVS and FQNEAQ. V lost 5 bases, J lost 5 bases, and 15 bases lay in between. The CDR3 sequence is CASSPARGTYGYTF. CDR3 sequence (DNA): TGTGCCAGCAGCCCGGCGCGGGGAACTTATGGCTACACCTTC.

The chain joins TRBV3-1 (or the pseudogene TRBV3-2) to TRBJ2-5, with a tentative D call TRBD2 (6 bases). Trimming stripped 1 base from V and 5 bases from J, with 23 bases between. There are 18 residues in the CDR3. The germline V gene encodes CDR1 LGHDT and CDR2 YNNKEL (reference sequence). CDR3 amino acids: CASSQGGPGGTTRETQYF. In nucleotides, the CDR3 is TGTGCCAGCAGCCAAGGGGGACCCGGGGGAACAACAAGGGAGACCCAGTACTTC.

The rearrangement joins TRBV7-2 to TRBJ2-5, with 9 positions matching TRBD1. Germline CDR1 and CDR2: SGHTA and FQGNSA. After removal of 2 bases from V and 2 bases from J, the junction contained 6 bases not matched to a gene. The CDR3 has 16 amino acids. Here the CDR3 DNA reads TGTGCCAGCAGCTTAAGACAGGGGGGCCGACAAGAGACCCAGTACTTC. It codes for CASSLRQGGRQETQYF.

V usage is TRBV30 and J usage is TRBJ1-3; D is ambiguous. The CDR3 length is 12 residues. Trimming shortened V by 0 bases and J by 4 bases, and 4 bases separated the two germline ends. The germline CDR1 and CDR2 sequences are GTSNPN and SVGIG (reference sequence). CDR3 coding DNA: TGTGCCTGGAGTGTTATAGGAAACACCATATATTTT. It specifies CAWSVIGNTIYF.

The chain carries TRBV2 and TRBJ2-7; 10 bases map to TRBD1. The CDR3 contains 15 residues. The V gene end was trimmed by 3 bases and the J gene end by 3 bases; junction bases not matched to a gene: 5. Looked up from germline, CDR1 is SNHLY and CDR2 is FYNNEI. This CDR3 is CASSDEGQGIYEQYF. CDR3 in DNA: TGTGCCAGCAGTGATGAGGGACAGGGGATCTACGAGCAGTACTTC.

In this sample, this clone turned up once. The V and J genes are TRBV5-1 and TRBJ2-5; TRBD1 aligns across 7 bases. CDR1 is SGHRS and CDR2 is YFSETQ in the germline V gene. V shed 5 bases and J 2 bases; nucleotides not matched to a gene: 9. The length of the CDR3 is 15 residues. CDR3 residues: CASRSFPGQQETQYF. The CDR3 bases are TGCGCCAGCAGATCCTTTCCGGGACAGCAAGAGACCCAGTACTTC.

The chain recombines TRBV29-1 with TRBJ2-4; maybe TRBD2 (5 bases). The CDR3 is 14 amino acids. Germline-derived CDR1 and CDR2 are SQVTM and ANQGSEA. The V and J ends lost 3 bases and 9 bases respectively, with 18 bases between them. For the CDR3, the DNA is TGCAGCGTTGAGATTTTACGGGGTGAGGCCATTCAGTACTTC. This translates into CSVEILRGEAIQYF.

The chain links TRBV12-3 or TRBV12-4 to TRBJ1-5; D remains unclear. The V end was cut by 4 bases, the J end by 5 bases, with 9 bases between. The CDR3 length is 13 residues. The CDR3 DNA is TGTGCCAGCAGTTCAGGCCAGGATCAGCCCCAGCATTTT. Its protein is CASSSGQDQPQHF.

In DNA, the CDR3 is TGTGCCAGCCGGGACAGGGGGGGCGGACGGGAAAAACTGTTTTTT. Its protein is CASRDRGGGREKLFF. The rearrangement uses TRBV19 and TRBJ1-4; 11 bases align to TRBD1. J lost 8 bases, V lost 9 bases, and 11 bases had no gene match. The CDR3 length is 15 residues. Germline CDR1 and CDR2: LNHDA and SQIVND (reference sequence).

This rearrangement joins TRBV6-5 to TRBJ1-2; 7 bases agree with TRBD1. There are 15 residues in the CDR3. With 3 bases clipped from V and 5 bases from J, the junction kept 9 bases outside the gene matches. Germline-derived CDR1 and CDR2 are MNHEY and SVGAGI. This CDR3 is CASSYRQDREYGYTF. The CDR3 DNA sequence: TGTGCCAGCAGTTATAGACAAGACAGGGAATATGGCTACACCTTC.

This chain connects TRBV6-6 to TRBJ2-7, with a weak D call TRBD2 (5 bases). CDR1 and CDR2 (germline): MNHNY, SVGAGI (reference sequence). V was shortened by 6 bases and J by 3 bases, with 15 bases between the two germline ends. This CDR3 has 14 amino acids. CDR3 residues: CASREAGGHYEQYF. The CDR3 nucleotides read TGTGCCAGCAGAGAGGCAGGAGGCCACTACGAGCAGTACTTC.

The rearrangement uses TRBV5-1 and TRBJ1-4; D perhaps matches TRBD1 (5 bases). Trimming cost V 4 bases and J 8 bases, with 15 bases left between them. The CDR3 covers 14 residues. Per germline, CDR1 SGHRS and CDR2 YFSETQ. This CDR3 is CASSVRGSEEKLFF. The CDR3 nucleotides read TGCGCCAGCAGCGTCCGGGGGAGCGAAGAAAAACTGTTTTTT.

The rearrangement joins TRBV3-1 (or the pseudogene TRBV3-2) to TRBJ1-3; D is unresolved. Between the trimmed V and J ends, which lost 0 bases and 1 base, there was a span of 7 bases. This CDR3 region has 15 residues. Germline CDR1 and CDR2: LGHDT and YNNKEL (reference sequence). The DNA of the CDR3 is TGTGCCAGCAGCCAAGACACAGCTTCTGGAAACACCATATATTTT. Encoded protein: CASSQDTASGNTIYF.

This chain joins TRBV21-1 and TRBJ1-1; the table assigns TRBD1, which was not confirmed against the DNA. TRBV21-1 represents a pseudogene. The CDR3 runs to 16 residues. CDR3 protein: CASSKALRTANTEAFF. For the CDR3, the DNA is TGTGCCAGCAGCAAAGCGCTGCGGACAGCCAACACTGAAGCTTTCTTT.

V usage is TRBV19 and J usage is TRBJ1-2; the D is unclear. Germline V gene lookup returns CDR1 LNHDA and CDR2 SQIVND (reference sequence). The CDR3 runs to 14 residues. V was shortened by 0 bases and J by 2 bases, with 7 bases between the two germline ends. This CDR3 reads CASSIDQWNYGYTF. In nucleotides, the CDR3 is TGTGCCAGTAGTATAGACCAGTGGAACTATGGCTACACCTTC.

This clone occurred a few times. The V gene is TRBV29-1, the J gene TRBJ1-2; TRBD1 agrees at 7 bases. With 8 bases clipped from V and 3 bases from J, the junction kept 9 bases outside the gene matches. The V gene's germline CDR1 is SQVTM and CDR2 ANQGSEA. The CDR3 consists of 13 residues. The CDR3 is CSSASGTDYGYTF. The CDR3 DNA sequence: TGCAGCTCCGCCTCGGGGACAGACTATGGCTACACCTTC. Full variable domain (rest looked up from reference TRBV29-1 and TRBJ1-2): SAVISQKPSRDICQRGTSLTIQCQVDSQVTMMFWYRQQPGQSLTLIATANQGSEATYESGFVIDKFPISRPNLTFSTLTVSNMSPEDSSIYLCSSASGTDYGYTFGSGTRLTVV.

This rearrangement joins TRBV30 to TRBJ2-7, with 8 bases aligning to TRBD1. V gave up 3 bases and J gave up 6 bases; unmatched junction bases: 4. Germline V gives CDR1 GTSNPN, CDR2 SVGIG (reference sequence). The CDR3 consists of 12 residues. CDR3 in amino acids: CAWSDRGLEQYF. CDR3 sequence (DNA): TGTGCCTGGAGCGACAGGGGACTCGAGCAGTACTTC.